This T cell receptor beta chain was sequenced in a study of T cells expressing NK-cell markers (dated by TCRdb to 2019 to 2021). Regarding the study in general: About 8 donors provided sorted CD3+CD56+NKG2C+, CD3+CD56+NKG2C- and CD3+CD56-NKG2C+ T-cell subsets, whose TCR beta-chain repertoires were profiled. Of the eight sequenced donors, seven were found to be HCMV-seropositive and one was found to be HCMV-seronegative. The libraries were sequenced on Illumina HiSeq 2000/2500, MiSeq or NextSeq, producing 2 x 150 bp reads. Randomly selected healthy volunteers, three men and five women, were used as the eight sequenced donors. The full study reports these points: It remained unclear whether the expanded NKG2C-expressing T cell clones were specific for HCMV antigens. Those dominant clonotypes were again the most abundant among CD3+CD56-NKG2C+ cells in a handful of donors, at about 25-65%. In several donors, the dominant CD3+CD56+NKG2C+ clonotypes were found to rank among the top 10 CD8+ clonotypes and to make up about 1.0-7.5% of CD8+ T cells.

From the cysteine through the phenylalanine, the CDR3 covers 14 amino acids. There is no recorded DNA. The germline V gene provides CDR1 SGHTA and CDR2 FQGNSA. The instrument was an Illumina HiSeq 2000. TCR beta cDNA libraries were prepared using 5'RACE template switching, which introduced a universal primer site and unique molecular identifiers. cDNA synthesis was primed from the TCR beta constant segment, followed by two successive PCR amplification steps. The source study handled its data this way. MIGEC handled demultiplexing of the reads and grouping by UMI, while MiTCR was used to assemble and quantify clonotypes. To exclude erroneous sequences, only TCR cDNA sequences supported by at least two reads were retained. The tcR package was used for downstream repertoire analysis, and clonotypes were matched across fractions by CDR3 nucleotide sequence plus V segment. VDJmatch was used to annotate antigen specificity against VDJdb, with one amino acid substitution in CDR3 permitted. TCRdb reprocessed the reads, so every CDR3 protein sequence counts as one entry and DNA is not shown. TCRdb, not the authors, supplied the V and J calls. The sample's table covers about 550,000 distinct CDR3 sequences. Roughly 3.4% of the sample goes to the ten largest clones.

HCMV-specific IgG was detected in serum with a commercial ELISA kit to determine HCMV serostatus. Peripheral blood mononuclear cells were isolated from blood by Ficoll density gradient centrifugation. In regard to this clonotype: Its antigen has not been determined.

The specimen was blood T cells: a sorted CD56 or NKG2C T cell subset, CD4+ or CD8+ T cells, or bulk PBMC T cells (not recorded which). The sequence was collected from a man between 18 and 35 years old in good health. Donor details come from another sample of the same person, matched by shared clones. The chain uses TRBV7-2 and TRBJ1-4; the TRBD1 assignment by TCRdb is unverifiable without DNA. The CDR3 has the sequence CASSVGPGEGKLFF. When the CDR3 is completed using the reference TRBV7-2 and TRBJ1-4 genes on either side, the full variable domain is GAGVSQSPSNKVTEKGKDVELRCDPISGHTALYWYRQSLGQGLEFLIYFQGNSAPDKSGLPSDRFSAERTGGSVSTLTIQRTQQEDSAVYLCASSVGPGEGKLFFGSGTQLSVL.